Presented here are 16 T cell receptor beta chains from one specimen sequenced in a study of molecular identifiers for immune sequencing clone quantification. TCRdb reanalysed the PCR reads using MiXCR and keeps one entry per CDR3 protein. Here the sample spans roughly 93,000 distinct CDR3 sequences, 20% to 30% being singletons. Sequenced input: naive CD8+ T cells from blood, with Jurkat cell RNA spiked in. Regarding subset: FACS-sorted CD8+CD4-CCR7+CD45RA+ naive T cells. These receptors were collected from a human donor in good health. Some libraries in this study had Jurkat cell RNA spiked in.

The rearrangement uses TRBV20-1 and TRBJ2-7, with TRBD2 matching 10 bases. Germline V gene data show CDR1 as DFQATT and CDR2 as SNEGSKA (reference sequence). The CDR3 spans 16 residues. Trimming took 2 bases from V and 3 from J; bases not matched to a gene: 10. The CDR3 DNA reads as TGCAGTGCTAGAACCCAACTAGCGGGGCGGTACTACGAGCAGTACTTC. The encoded protein is CSARTQLAGRYYEQYF.

The chain has TRBV12-3 or TRBV12-4 and TRBJ2-3; 15 bases align to TRBD2. V trimming: 4 bases; J trimming: 3 bases; junction bases outside the gene matches: 11. This CDR3 region has 19 residues. As DNA, the CDR3 is TGTGCCAGCAGTTCGGGGACTAGCGGGGGGTCTATCGAAACAGATACGCAGTATTTT. Translation gives CASSSGTSGGSIETDTQYF.

In the case of this clonotype: This may be a read error: a much more frequent sequence differs by one nucleotide. The chain employs TRBV29-1 and TRBJ2-3; 7 bases are a match to TRBD2. Germline CDR1 is SQVTM and CDR2 is ANQGSEA. CDR3 length: 15 amino acids. V shed 3 bases and J 3 bases; nucleotides not matched to a gene: 9. CDR3 loop: CSVDILTGGTDTQYF. DNA of the CDR3: TGCAGCGTTGATATCTTGACGGGAGGAACAGATACGCAGTATTTT.

There are a few counts of this clonotype. The gene calls are TRBV5-6 and TRBJ1-1, with D perhaps TRBD1 (5 bases). The CDR3 is 14 residues long. The ends were cut back, 4 bases at V and 4 bases at J, with 14 bases in the middle. CDR1 is SGHDT and CDR2 is YYEEEE in the germline V gene. CDR3 sequence: CASSPEGASTEAFF. The DNA for the CDR3 is TGTGCCAGCAGCCCTGAAGGGGCCTCCACTGAAGCTTTCTTT.

The CDR3 protein is CASSLLSGYNEQFF. The CDR3 bases are TGTGCCAGCAGTTTATTGTCCGGGTACAATGAGCAGTTCTTC. The chain links TRBV27 to TRBJ2-1, with D uncertain. Germline values: CDR1 MNHEY, CDR2 SMNVEV (reference sequence). The CDR3 has 14 amino acids. With 1 base removed from V and 4 bases from J, the gap between germline ends came to 8 bases.

This clonotype showed up just once. A much more abundant neighbour one base away suggests this may be a read error. This sequence joins TRBV24-1 and TRBJ2-1, with a possible D match to TRBD1 (6 bases). V was cut by 9 bases and J by 3 bases, with 17 bases left in between. Per the germline V gene, CDR1 is KGHDR and CDR2 is SFDVKD. CDR3 length: 15 residues. DNA for the CDR3: TGTGCCACCGGTGGGGGCGAGTCCCACTACAATGAGCAGTTCTTC. Protein sequence: CATGGGESHYNEQFF.

With respect to this clonotype: The junction shows a germline mismatch at one end, possibly a read error. The gene calls are TRBV30 and TRBJ2-7, with 9 nucleotides matching TRBD1. CDR3 length: 15 amino acids. Per the germline V gene, CDR1 is GTSNPN and CDR2 is SVGIG (reference sequence). Here the CDR3 DNA reads TGTACCTGGAGTGTAGGGGACAGGGACACCTACGAGCAGTACTTC. Translation gives CTWSVGDRDTYEQYF.

The V and J genes are TRBV27 and TRBJ2-3; 10 nucleotides agree with TRBD2. The CDR3 spans 16 residues. Trimming cost V 3 bases and J 3 bases; bases outside gene matches: 6. The V gene's germline CDR1 is MNHEY and CDR2 SMNVEV (reference sequence). Here the CDR3 DNA reads TGTGCCAGCAGTTTTCGTAGCGGGAGGTTGACAGATACGCAGTATTTT. Translation: CASSFRSGRLTDTQYF.

This clonotype was counted at least ten times. The CDR3 DNA reads as TGTGCCAGCAGCTACCCAGCGGGAAGAAACACCGGGGAGCTGTTTTTT. This gives the protein CASSYPAGRNTGELFF. V is TRBV6-6 and J is TRBJ2-2; 7 bases align to TRBD2. This CDR3 comprises 16 residues. V lost 6 bases, J lost 2 bases, and 9 bases stayed unmatched. Per germline, CDR1 MNHNY and CDR2 SVGAGI (reference sequence).

The chain links TRBV4-2 to TRBJ1-2; D might be TRBD1 (6 bases). The V gene lost 3 bases and the J gene lost 2 bases, with 13 bases spanning the gap. This CDR3 has 15 amino acids. Germline CDR1 LGHNA, CDR2 YNFKEQ. The CDR3 protein is CASSQLGHLNYGYTF. The CDR3 bases are TGTGCCAGCAGCCAGTTGGGACATCTAAACTATGGCTACACCTTC.

The table lists this clonotype with a few counts. The chain employs TRBV5-8 and TRBJ1-6; D is unclear. The CDR3 is 15 residues long. The V gene's germline CDR1 is SGHTS and CDR2 YDEGEE. V was clipped by 2 bases and J by 8 bases, with 14 bases between them. The CDR3 sequence: CASSFRDNEDSPLHF. The CDR3 DNA follows: TGTGCCAGCAGCTTTCGCGACAATGAGGATTCACCCCTCCACTTT. The full variable domain, with the rest looked up from reference TRBV5-8 and TRBJ1-6, is EAGVTQSPTHLIKTRGQQATLRCSPISGHTSVYWYQQALGLGLQFLLWYDEGEERNRGNFPPRFSGRQFPNYSSELNVNALELEDSALYLCASSFRDNEDSPLHFGNGTRLTVT.

On this clonotype itself: This may be a read error: a much more frequent sequence differs by one nucleotide. The genes are TRBV29-1 and TRBJ2-7; 8 bases are shared with TRBD1. There are 15 residues in the CDR3. CDR1 is SQVTM, CDR2 ANQGSEA, per germline. In DNA, the CDR3 is TGCAGCGTTGAAGATGCCAGGGGGCCCTTCTACGAGCAGTCCTTC. Translation: CSVEDARGPFYEQSF.

This clonotype was found a few times. The chain links TRBV13 to TRBJ2-7; tentative D call: TRBD1 (6 bases). Trimming pared 5 bases from V and 0 bases from J, leaving 11 bases between. The CDR3 length is 14 residues. Germline V gene sequence: CDR1 PRHDT, CDR2 FYEKMQ (reference sequence). The CDR3 is CASSQGQSSYEQYF. The CDR3 coding sequence is TGTGCCAGCAGCCAAGGACAGAGCTCCTACGAGCAGTACTTC.

V usage is TRBV27 and J usage is TRBJ2-3; 8 bases map to TRBD1. V dropped 3 bases and J dropped 7; count of bases not matched to a gene: 6. The CDR3 runs 14 residues. Germline loops: CDR1 MNHEY, CDR2 SMNVEV (reference sequence). The DNA of the CDR3 is TGTGCCAGCAGTTTCGGACAGGGATCGTATACGCAGTATTTT. It is translated as CASSFGQGSYTQYF.

This clonotype was found a few times. The rearrangement uses TRBV6-2 or TRBV6-3 and TRBJ2-5, with 8 bases matching TRBD2. The trim removed 2 bases at V and 1 base at J, leaving 6 bases unmatched. Germline V lookup: CDR1 MNHEY, CDR2 SVGEGT. The CDR3 runs to 16 residues. Here the CDR3 DNA reads TGTGCCAGCAGTTACCCCGGCAGCGGGGGCCAAGAGACCCAGTACTTC. Amino acids: CASSYPGSGGQETQYF.

The chain is built from TRBV5-5 and TRBJ2-1, with D unresolved. Germline values: CDR1 SGHKS, CDR2 YYEKEE (reference sequence). The CDR3 runs to 14 residues. The V end lost 2 bases, the J end lost 7 bases, and 13 bases lay between the germline ends. CDR3 in amino acids: CASSFGYGWNEQFF. The CDR3 coding sequence is TGTGCCAGCAGCTTCGGCTACGGGTGGAATGAGCAGTTCTTC.